This is a list of T cell receptor beta chains from one sample in a study of CD8 T cells in ankylosing spondylitis. TCRdb fed the 5' RACE reads into MiXCR, producing one record per CDR3 protein. The sample gives about 200,000 distinct CDR3 sequences, roughly 24% of which show up once; approximately 6.6% is in the top ten. Sequencing used blood, either unsorted or a sorted T cell fraction (not recorded which). These receptors were taken from a male donor with ankylosing spondylitis or in good health (not recorded which). Each CDR3 is given without its conserved first and last residue. A D gene is named only where the DNA matches it firmly.

v_call,d_call,j_call,cdr3_aa
TRBV7-3,TRBD2,TRBJ2-5,ASSFTGGETQY
TRBV29-1,NA,TRBJ1-2,SVAMATYGYT
TRBV10-3,NA,TRBJ2-5,AIRSGQGETQY
TRBV20-1,TRBD1,TRBJ2-7,SASAGQGTYEQY
TRBV6-5,NA,TRBJ2-4,ASSYSFTAEGSKNIQY
TRBV12-3/TRBV12-4,NA,TRBJ1-5,ASSTGYSNQPQH
TRBV10-3,NA,TRBJ1-5,AISETRNQPQH
TRBV12-3/TRBV12-4,NA,TRBJ1-1,ASSYKGNTEAF
TRBV7-2,NA,TRBJ2-2,ASSLVGQRNTGELF
TRBV29-1,TRBD2,TRBJ2-1,SVQREGLDSEQF
TRBV21-1,NA,TRBJ2-7,ASSKGLALNEQY
TRBV6-6,NA,TRBJ1-1,ASRNRQDTEAF
TRBV5-5,TRBD1,TRBJ2-7,ASSLRDSPYEQY
TRBV20-1,NA,TRBJ2-2,SVAGATNTGELF
TRBV29-1,TRBD1,TRBJ2-5,SVQQGSQY
TRBV5-1,NA,TRBJ2-2,ASSPVGVNTGELF
TRBV20-1,TRBD1,TRBJ2-7,SATPTFPGQGVYEQY
TRBV6-5,TRBD2,TRBJ2-7,ASSSPSGSTYEQY
TRBV7-8,NA,TRBJ2-7,ASSLRGSGEQY
TRBV5-1,NA,TRBJ1-1,ASSLDRPGTEAF
TRBV4-3,TRBD1,TRBJ1-4,ASSQEGPLTGGNEKLF
TRBV5-1,NA,TRBJ2-3,ASSLPTSTDTQY
TRBV4-1,TRBD1,TRBJ1-2,ASSQVIAGTGYNYGYT
TRBV5-1,NA,TRBJ1-2,ASSSQTEYGYT
TRBV4-3,TRBD1,TRBJ1-2,ASSQGDSLNYGYT
TRBV12-3/TRBV12-4,NA,TRBJ1-5,ASSHGELRNQPQH
TRBV29-1,NA,TRBJ1-1,SVGQTNTEAF
TRBV20-1,TRBD1,TRBJ2-1,SARDATGSNEQF
TRBV13,NA,TRBJ2-1,ASSYGAHEQF
TRBV20-1,TRBD1,TRBJ2-7,SAGTDYEQY
TRBV7-8,NA,TRBJ2-7,ASSAAGVPYEQY
TRBV28,TRBD1,TRBJ1-1,ASRSETGDTEAF
TRBV27,TRBD2,TRBJ2-1,ASSSLAGNNEQF
TRBV6-5,NA,TRBJ1-2,ASSLDGEAINYGYT
TRBV12-3/TRBV12-4,NA,TRBJ1-3,ASSQHGTLGNTIY
TRBV12-3/TRBV12-4,TRBD1,TRBJ2-1,ASRPLGQGNSNEQF
TRBV6-5,TRBD1,TRBJ1-6,ASSYSLITGVNSPLH
TRBV11-2,NA,TRBJ2-3,ASSLNPALGTDTQY
TRBV29-1,NA,TRBJ2-7,SVEEGSNWY
TRBV3-1,NA,TRBJ2-6,ACSHRSPGANVLT
TRBV11-2,NA,TRBJ2-1,ASSWEDYRTYNKQF
TRBV12-3/TRBV12-4,NA,TRBJ2-7,ASSRGADYEQY
TRBV20-1,TRBD2,TRBJ2-7,SARDSGGRVSSYEQY
TRBV29-1,NA,TRBJ2-7,SVAPGVAEQY
TRBV20-1,NA,TRBJ1-1,SASRPGLNTEAF
TRBV4-1,TRBD1,TRBJ2-7,ASSQGTGGNEQY
TRBV6-1,NA,TRBJ2-7,ASRWDTPYEQY